This T cell receptor beta chain was profiled in a study of early stage breast cancer tumors. On the study more broadly: Of fewer than 20 invasive breast tumors, more than ten were hormone receptor-positive, HER2-negative.

Each sample had two DNA replicates, roughly 0.48 ug blood or roughly 1.4 ug tissue. The table came from immunoSEQ multiplex PCR; TCRdb's copy has only in-frame clones and leaves some out. The repertoire includes some 41,000 clones, 70% to 80% of them detected once, and roughly 7.2% sits in the top ten. A remark on this clone: Its antigen remains unidentified.

Study-level results: Tumors had roughly 2.5-fold higher T cell density than normal breast. Unsorted bulk genomic DNA sequencing lacked pairing and functional marker data.

The sample comprised blood. The clonotype was recovered from a person aged 50-59 years with breast cancer.

CDR3 DNA sequence: TGTGCCAGCAAACTTTTAGCGGGTCACTACGAGCAGTACGTC. The encoded protein is CASKLLAGHYEQYV. The J gene is TRBJ2-7, the V gene TRBV27; 7 positions match TRBD2. Germline CDR1 MNHEY, CDR2 SMNVEV (reference sequence). The CDR3 extends over 14 amino acids. V dropped 7 bases and J dropped 3; count of bases not matched to a gene: 9.